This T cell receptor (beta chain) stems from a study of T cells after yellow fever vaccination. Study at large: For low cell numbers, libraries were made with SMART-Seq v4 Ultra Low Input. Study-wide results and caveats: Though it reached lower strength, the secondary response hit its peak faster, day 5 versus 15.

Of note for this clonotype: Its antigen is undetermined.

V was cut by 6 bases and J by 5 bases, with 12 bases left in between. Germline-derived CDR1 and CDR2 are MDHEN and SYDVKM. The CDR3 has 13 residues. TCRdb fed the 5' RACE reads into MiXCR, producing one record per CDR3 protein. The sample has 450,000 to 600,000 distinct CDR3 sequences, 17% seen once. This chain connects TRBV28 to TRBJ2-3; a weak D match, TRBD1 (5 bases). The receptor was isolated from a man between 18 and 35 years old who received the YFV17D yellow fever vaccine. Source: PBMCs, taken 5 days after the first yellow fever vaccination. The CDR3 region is CASRDGAKDTQYF. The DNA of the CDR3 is TGTGCCAGCAGGGATGGGGCTAAAGATACGCAGTATTTT.